The clone carrying this T cell receptor beta chain came up a few times. Its antigen is unknown. iRepertoire HTBI primers and Arm-PCR of CDR3 regions built TCR beta libraries. TCRdb fed the multiplex PCR reads into MiXCR, producing one record per CDR3 protein. The repertoire includes 400,000 or so distinct CDR3 sequences, around 21% of them detected once, and about a fifth sits in the top ten. The data derive from a study of regulatory T cells in long-lasting Graves disease. Study conclusions and caveats: Thyroid tissue went unexamined; only peripheral blood was analyzed. Persistent disease was associated with favored TRBV28 usage and with favored use of TRBJ1-2 and TRBJ2-5.

As for time point: persistent/refractory GD, antithyroid drugs over 5 years with positive TRAb. PBMC RNA was the source of the TCR library. An endocrinology department in Xi'an, China, supplied the patients. Approximately 9.6-milliliter peripheral blood samples went into EDTA tubes. Trimming took 3 bases from V and 3 from J, leaving 13 bases between them. Germline lookup yields CDR1 SGHRS and CDR2 YFSETQ. The CDR3 is made up of 15 amino acids. The sample here was peripheral blood mononuclear cells (PBMCs), taken when the disease was refractory, from a patient treated with antithyroid drugs. This clonotype was sampled from a female donor with Graves disease. The rearrangement links TRBV5-1 to TRBJ1-5; D is possibly TRBD1 (5 bases). The CDR3 spells CASSSIPGPNQPQHF. CDR3 DNA: TGCGCCAGCAGCTCAATACCGGGGCCCAATCAGCCCCAGCATTTT.